These T cell receptor beta chains were read from a single sample in a study of blood T cell repertoires in COVID-19. Generated by immunoSEQ multiplex PCR, the TCRdb table keeps only in-frame clones and is missing some. The repertoire holds around 300,000 clones, with roughly 90% as singletons. Sequences were obtained from peripheral blood. Every receptor here comes from a woman aged 25 to 45 with COVID-19, enrolled during active disease. The CDR3 runs from the conserved cysteine through the conserved F or W. Each record gives: V gene, J gene, D gene, clone size, CDR3 DNA, CDR3 protein. A D gene is named only where the DNA matches it firmly. Rows give clone size only sometimes, using once, few, many, or a class for an expanded clone.

V: TRBV2
J: TRBJ1-2
D: TRBD1
size: .
DNA: TGTGCCAGCAGTGAGGCAGGGGGGACCGGCTACACCTTC
CDR3: CASSEAGGTGYTF

V: TRBV9
J: TRBJ1-2
D: TRBD1
size: .
DNA: TGTGCCAGCAGCTTACGACAGGGGGTTTCCTATGGCTACACCTTC
CDR3: CASSLRQGVSYGYTF

V: TRBV2
J: TRBJ1-1
D: TRBD1
size: .
DNA: TGTGCCAGCAGGGGGGGACAGGGGGCGAAGTCGAGAACTGAAGCTTTCTTT
CDR3: CASRGGQGAKSRTEAFF

V: TRBV5-5
J: TRBJ1-1
D: .
size: .
DNA: TGTGCCAGCAGCTTGTGGGAGATTCGGGGTAGCCCCCCGACTGAAGCTTTCTTT
CDR3: CASSLWEIRGSPPTEAFF

V: TRBV10-1
J: TRBJ2-5
D: TRBD1
size: .
DNA: TGCGCCAGCAGCGGGACAGTACAAGAGACCCAGTACTTC
CDR3: CASSGTVQETQYF

V: TRBV6-5
J: TRBJ1-1
D: .
size: .
DNA: TGTGCCAGCCGGGGGGACTACACTGAAGCTTTCTTT
CDR3: CASRGDYTEAFF

V: TRBV6-1
J: TRBJ1-5
D: TRBD1
size: .
DNA: TGTGCCAGCAGTGAGGGACAGGGACATCAGCCCCAGCATTTT
CDR3: CASSEGQGHQPQHF

V: TRBV7-8
J: TRBJ2-7
D: TRBD2
size: .
DNA: TGTGCCAGCAGCTTAGCGACGGGACTAGCAGTTTACGAGCAGTACTTC
CDR3: CASSLATGLAVYEQYF

V: TRBV7-9
J: TRBJ1-1
D: .
size: .
DNA: TGTGCCAGCAGCCCTCTACAGGGAGTAAGTACTGAAGCTTTCTTT
CDR3: CASSPLQGVSTEAFF

V: TRBV11-2
J: TRBJ2-1
D: TRBD2
size: once
DNA: TGTGCCAGCAGCCCCCGACTAGCGGGAGTAATTGTTGAGCAGTTCTTC
CDR3: CASSPRLAGVIVEQFF

V: TRBV19
J: TRBJ1-3
D: TRBD1
size: once
DNA: TGTGCCAGTAGTCCGGGACAGTTCTCTGGAAACACCATATATTTT
CDR3: CASSPGQFSGNTIYF

V: TRBV3-1/TRBV3-2
J: TRBJ2-7
D: .
size: .
DNA: TGTGCCAGCACCGCGGCGGGGCGTAACGAGCAGTACTTC
CDR3: CASTAAGRNEQYF

V: TRBV30
J: TRBJ2-3
D: .
size: .
DNA: TGTGCCCTGAAGGGGCGGGACCGTTTCACAGATACGCAGTATTTT
CDR3: CALKGRDRFTDTQYF

V: TRBV3-1/TRBV3-2
J: TRBJ1-2
D: .
size: .
DNA: TGTGCCAGCAGCCCCGGGACTAACTATGGCTACACCTTC
CDR3: CASSPGTNYGYTF

V: TRBV7-7
J: TRBJ2-1
D: TRBD1
size: .
DNA: TGTGCCAGCAGCCCCAGAGGGAGACAGGGGGCCAATGAGCAGTTCTTC
CDR3: CASSPRGRQGANEQFF

V: TRBV19
J: TRBJ2-7
D: TRBD1
size: .
DNA: TGTGCCAGTAGTATATCTCAGGGGGCCCCCTACGAGCAGTACTTC
CDR3: CASSISQGAPYEQYF

V: TRBV11-2
J: TRBJ2-5
D: .
size: .
DNA: TGTGCCAGCAGCTTAGGAATTGAGGGAGCAGAGACCCAGTACTTC
CDR3: CASSLGIEGAETQYF

V: TRBV19
J: TRBJ2-7
D: TRBD2
size: .
DNA: TGTGCCAGTAGACCCACTAGCGGGTACTCCTACGAGCAGTACTTC
CDR3: CASRPTSGYSYEQYF

V: TRBV28
J: TRBJ2-5
D: TRBD1
size: .
DNA: TGTGCCAGCAGAGCAGGGGGCGGAGAGACCCAGTACTTC
CDR3: CASRAGGGETQYF

V: TRBV5-5
J: TRBJ1-2
D: TRBD1
size: .
DNA: TGTGCCAGCAGCTTACAGGGGGCTGACGGCTACACCTTC
CDR3: CASSLQGADGYTF

V: TRBV11-2
J: TRBJ1-1
D: .
size: .
DNA: TGTGCCAGCAGCTTTGGGCAACTCAACACTGAAGCTTTCTTT
CDR3: CASSFGQLNTEAFF

V: TRBV6-5
J: TRBJ2-2
D: TRBD2
size: few
DNA: TGTGCCAGCAGTCCGCGGGAGGTCCATACCGGGGAGCTGTTTTTT
CDR3: CASSPREVHTGELFF

V: TRBV7-6
J: TRBJ2-7
D: TRBD2
size: .
DNA: TGTGCCAGCAGCTTAGCCCCGAAGTTGGGGCGGGAGGGCTCCTACGAGCAGTACTTC
CDR3: CASSLAPKLGREGSYEQYF

V: TRBV25-1
J: TRBJ2-5
D: .
size: .
DNA: TGTGCCAGCAGTGAATCCACAGGGACGATGCAGACCCAGTACTTC
CDR3: CASSESTGTMQTQYF

V: TRBV11-1
J: TRBJ2-5
D: .
size: .
DNA: TGTGCCAGCAGCCGCAGAAAATCGGAGGTAGAGACCCAGTACTTC
CDR3: CASSRRKSEVETQYF

V: TRBV12-3/TRBV12-4
J: TRBJ2-7
D: .
size: .
DNA: TGTGCCAGCAGTGATGACTCGAGCGAGCAGTACTTC
CDR3: CASSDDSSEQYF

V: TRBV3-1/TRBV3-2
J: TRBJ1-6
D: .
size: .
DNA: TGTGCCAGCAGCCAAGTTTTTCAGGAGGATTCACCCCTCCACTTT
CDR3: CASSQVFQEDSPLHF

V: TRBV6-1
J: TRBJ1-5
D: .
size: .
DNA: TGTGCCAGCAGTGAGGAGAGGGCCGATAGCAATCAGCCCCAGCATTTT
CDR3: CASSEERADSNQPQHF

V: TRBV24-1
J: TRBJ2-7
D: .
size: .
DNA: TGTGCCACCACCCCAGGAGGGAGCTCCTACGAGCAGTACTTC
CDR3: CATTPGGSSYEQYF

V: TRBV2
J: TRBJ2-7
D: .
size: .
DNA: TGTGCCAGCAGTGGAGGCTACGAGCAGTACTTC
CDR3: CASSGGYEQYF

V: TRBV9
J: TRBJ1-1
D: .
size: once
DNA: TGTGCCAGCAGCTCTATTGGACAGCCCGGTGTGGTAGCTTTCTTT
CDR3: CASSSIGQPGVVAFF

V: TRBV2
J: TRBJ1-1
D: TRBD1
size: .
DNA: TGTGCCAGCAGCCGGACAGGATTGATGAACACTGAAGCTTTCTTT
CDR3: CASSRTGLMNTEAFF

V: TRBV18
J: TRBJ2-1
D: .
size: .
DNA: TGTGCCAGCTCACCACCACAGAGCTCCTACAATGAGCAGTTCTTC
CDR3: CASSPPQSSYNEQFF

V: TRBV9
J: TRBJ2-6
D: .
size: .
DNA: TGTGCCAGCAGCCTAGGGGAGAGTTCAGGGGCCAACGTCCTGACTTTC
CDR3: CASSLGESSGANVLTF

V: TRBV15
J: TRBJ1-3
D: .
size: once
DNA: TGTGCCACCAGTCTCGACAGGCCCTCTGGAAACACCATATATTTT
CDR3: CATSLDRPSGNTIYF

V: TRBV12-5
J: TRBJ2-5
D: .
size: once
DNA: TGTGCTAGTGGTTTGGTACGAGGACGGGGATTCCAAGAGACCCAGTACTTC
CDR3: CASGLVRGRGFQETQYF

V: TRBV30
J: TRBJ1-3
D: .
size: .
DNA: TGTGCCTGGAAAGCAGGCAACTCTGGAAACACCATATATTTT
CDR3: CAWKAGNSGNTIYF

V: TRBV5-1
J: TRBJ2-1
D: .
size: .
DNA: TGCGCCAGCAGCTTGGACCCTTCGGGAGAGCAGTTCTTC
CDR3: CASSLDPSGEQFF

V: TRBV27
J: TRBJ1-1
D: .
size: once
DNA: TGTGCCAGCAGCCCACAGGGTAAGAGTCCTGAAGCTTTCTTT
CDR3: CASSPQGKSPEAFF

V: TRBV19
J: TRBJ1-5
D: TRBD1
size: .
DNA: TGTGCCAGTAGACCCGGACAGGGATACCAGCCCCAGCATTTT
CDR3: CASRPGQGYQPQHF

V: TRBV7-9
J: TRBJ1-2
D: TRBD1
size: .
DNA: TGTGCCAGCAGCCCCACCGGGACAGGGTTCCTCTATGGCTACACCTTC
CDR3: CASSPTGTGFLYGYTF

V: TRBV6-1
J: TRBJ2-1
D: .
size: .
DNA: TGTGCCAGCAGTGAAGCGGGAGTTGTCGACAATGAGCAGTTCTTC
CDR3: CASSEAGVVDNEQFF

V: TRBV2
J: TRBJ1-4
D: .
size: .
DNA: TGTGCCAGCATGCTGAGGGCCCTTAATGAAAAACTGTTTTTT
CDR3: CASMLRALNEKLFF

V: TRBV27
J: TRBJ1-5
D: .
size: .
DNA: TGTGCCAGCAGTTTTGGACAGAGCAATCAGCCCCAGCATTTT
CDR3: CASSFGQSNQPQHF

V: TRBV11-2
J: TRBJ2-1
D: .
size: .
DNA: TGTGCCAGCGCCCCTGGGAGCCAGGGGCGGTTCTTC
CDR3: CASAPGSQGRFF

V: TRBV5-1
J: TRBJ1-3
D: .
size: .
DNA: TGCGCCAGCAGCTTGTTCTACAGTCCGTTTCAGTCCCCGGGAACGGCTGGAAACACCATATATTTT
CDR3: CASSLFYSPFQSPGTAGNTIYF

V: TRBV30
J: TRBJ2-7
D: TRBD1
size: .
DNA: TGTGCCTGGAGTGTATTTGGACAGGGCTACGAGCAGTACTTC
CDR3: CAWSVFGQGYEQYF

V: TRBV7-6
J: TRBJ1-3
D: TRBD1
size: .
DNA: TGTGCCAGCAGAAAGTGGACAGGGAATCTTTCTCCTGGAAACACCATATATTTT
CDR3: CASRKWTGNLSPGNTIYF

V: TRBV5-1
J: TRBJ1-1
D: TRBD1
size: .
DNA: TGCGCCAGCAGCTTGGCCCCAGGGGGCGTGAGCACTGAAGCTTTCTTT
CDR3: CASSLAPGGVSTEAFF

V: TRBV5-5
J: TRBJ2-2
D: .
size: .
DNA: TGTGCCAGCAGCTCCTTACTAAACACCGGGGAGCTGTTTTTT
CDR3: CASSSLLNTGELFF

V: TRBV29-1
J: TRBJ2-7
D: .
size: .
DNA: TGCAGCGTCTCCCCTCTTCACACAGACCAGCAGTACTTC
CDR3: CSVSPLHTDQQYF

V: TRBV2
J: TRBJ2-1
D: .
size: .
DNA: TGTGCCAGCAGGGTGGACAGTTACAATGAGCAGTTCTTC
CDR3: CASRVDSYNEQFF

V: TRBV7-2
J: TRBJ1-3
D: .
size: .
DNA: TGTGCCAGCAGCTTAGTGGGGGGAGGGGTGTGGAACACCATATATTTT
CDR3: CASSLVGGGVWNTIYF

V: TRBV5-1
J: TRBJ2-3
D: TRBD1
size: .
DNA: TGCGCCAGCAGCTTGTCAGGACAGGGGGGCACAGATACGCAGTATTTT
CDR3: CASSLSGQGGTDTQYF

V: TRBV9
J: TRBJ2-3
D: .
size: .
DNA: TGTGCCAGCAGCGTAGCAGGGGAGCCCCAAACTAGCACAGATACGCAGTATTTT
CDR3: CASSVAGEPQTSTDTQYF

V: TRBV5-1
J: TRBJ1-4
D: .
size: once
DNA: TGCGCCAGCAGCTTTGGCACGCAAAGTAATGAAAAACTGTTTTTT
CDR3: CASSFGTQSNEKLFF

V: TRBV3-1/TRBV3-2
J: TRBJ2-3
D: TRBD2
size: .
DNA: TGTGCCAGCAGCCTACCTGGACTAGCGGGAGTGGGCGATACGCAGTATTTT
CDR3: CASSLPGLAGVGDTQYF

V: TRBV5-4
J: TRBJ2-3
D: TRBD2
size: .
DNA: TGTGCCAGCAGCGACCTAACTAGCGGTGTGGGCACAGATACGCAGTATTTT
CDR3: CASSDLTSGVGTDTQYF

V: TRBV21-1
J: TRBJ2-7
D: .
size: .
DNA: TGTGCCAGCAGCAAAAATGGCCCTGGACTAGTTTCCTACGAGCAGTACTTC
CDR3: CASSKNGPGLVSYEQYF

V: TRBV7-9
J: TRBJ1-2
D: TRBD1
size: .
DNA: TGTGCCAGCATTAGAGGACAGGGCGGGGAAGTTGTCGGTGGCTACACCTTC
CDR3: CASIRGQGGEVVGGYTF